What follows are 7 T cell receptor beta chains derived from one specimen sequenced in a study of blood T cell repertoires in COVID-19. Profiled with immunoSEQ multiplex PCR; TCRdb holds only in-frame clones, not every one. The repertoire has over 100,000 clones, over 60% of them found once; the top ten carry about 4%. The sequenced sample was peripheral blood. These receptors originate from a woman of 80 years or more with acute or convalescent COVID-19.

DNA of the CDR3: TGTGCCAGCAGTTCTGGAGAGTTAGGGCAGTTCTTC. This codes for CASSSGELGQFF. This chain uses TRBV28 with TRBJ2-1; the D is unclear. Germline-derived CDR1 and CDR2 are MDHEN and SYDVKM. The CDR3 is 12 residues long. V was trimmed by 4 bases and J by 12 bases, leaving 13 bases between them.

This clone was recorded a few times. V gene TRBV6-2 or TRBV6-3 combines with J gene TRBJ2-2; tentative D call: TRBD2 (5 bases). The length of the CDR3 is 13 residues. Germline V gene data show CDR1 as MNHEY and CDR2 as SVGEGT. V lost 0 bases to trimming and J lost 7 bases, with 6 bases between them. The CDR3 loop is CASSYSGVGELFF. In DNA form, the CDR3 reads TGTGCCAGCAGTTACTCCGGGGTCGGGGAGCTGTTTTTT.

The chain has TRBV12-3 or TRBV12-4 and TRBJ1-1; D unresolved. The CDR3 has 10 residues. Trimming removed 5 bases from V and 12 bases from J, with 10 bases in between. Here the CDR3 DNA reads TGTGCCAGCAGTAGATTAGACACTTTCTTT. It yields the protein CASSRLDTFF.

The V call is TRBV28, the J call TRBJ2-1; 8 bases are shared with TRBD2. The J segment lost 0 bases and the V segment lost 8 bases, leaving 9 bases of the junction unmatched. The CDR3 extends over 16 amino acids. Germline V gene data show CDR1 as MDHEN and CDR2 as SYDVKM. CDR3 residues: CASAFPGGGSYNEQFF. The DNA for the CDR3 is TGTGCCAGCGCCTTCCCGGGAGGGGGCTCCTACAATGAGCAGTTCTTC.

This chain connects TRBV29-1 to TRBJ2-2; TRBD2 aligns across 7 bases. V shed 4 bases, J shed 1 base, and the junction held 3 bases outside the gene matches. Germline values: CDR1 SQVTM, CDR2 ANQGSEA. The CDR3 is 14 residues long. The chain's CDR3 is CSVGSSGNTGELFF. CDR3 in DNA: TGCAGCGTTGGGTCTAGCGGGAACACCGGGGAGCTGTTTTTT.

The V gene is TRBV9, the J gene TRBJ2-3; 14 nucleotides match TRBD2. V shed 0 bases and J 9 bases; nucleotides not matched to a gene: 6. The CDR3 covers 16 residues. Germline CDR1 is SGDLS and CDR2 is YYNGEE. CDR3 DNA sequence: TGTGCCAGCAGCGTAGGGACTAGCGGGGGGTTTGACACGCAGTATTTT. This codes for CASSVGTSGGFDTQYF. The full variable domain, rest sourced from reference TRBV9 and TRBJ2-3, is DSGVTQTPKHLITATGQRVTLRCSPRSGDLSVYWYQQSLDQGLQFLIQYYNGEERAKGNILERFSAQQFPDLHSELNLSSLELGDSALYFCASSVGTSGGFDTQYFGPGTRLTVL.

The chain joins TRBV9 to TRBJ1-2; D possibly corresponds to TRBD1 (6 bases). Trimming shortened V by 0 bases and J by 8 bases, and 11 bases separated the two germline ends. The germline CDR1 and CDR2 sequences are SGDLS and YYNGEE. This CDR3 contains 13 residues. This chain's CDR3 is CASSVGAGVGYTF. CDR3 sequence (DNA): TGTGCCAGCAGCGTAGGGGCAGGGGTCGGCTACACCTTC.